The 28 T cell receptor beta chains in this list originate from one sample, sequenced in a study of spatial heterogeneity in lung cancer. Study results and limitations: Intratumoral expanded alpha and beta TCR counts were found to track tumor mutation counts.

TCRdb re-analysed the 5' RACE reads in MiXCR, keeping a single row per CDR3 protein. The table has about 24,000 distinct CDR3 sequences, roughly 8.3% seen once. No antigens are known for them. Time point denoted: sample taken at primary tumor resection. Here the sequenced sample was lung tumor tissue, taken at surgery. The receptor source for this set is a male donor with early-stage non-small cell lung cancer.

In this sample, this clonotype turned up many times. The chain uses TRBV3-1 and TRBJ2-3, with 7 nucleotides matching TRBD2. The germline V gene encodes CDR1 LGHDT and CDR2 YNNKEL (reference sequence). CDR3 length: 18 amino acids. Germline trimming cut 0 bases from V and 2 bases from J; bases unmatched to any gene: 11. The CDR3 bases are TGTGCCAGCAGCCAAGATTGGGGGGACTACACCCTCACAGATACGCAGTATTTT. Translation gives CASSQDWGDYTLTDTQYF.

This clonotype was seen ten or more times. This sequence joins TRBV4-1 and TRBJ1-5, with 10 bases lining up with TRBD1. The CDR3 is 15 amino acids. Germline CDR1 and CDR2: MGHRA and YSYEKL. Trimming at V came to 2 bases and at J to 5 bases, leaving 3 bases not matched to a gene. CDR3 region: CASSQPDRGHQPQHF. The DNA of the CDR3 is TGCGCCAGCAGCCAACCAGACAGGGGGCATCAGCCCCAGCATTTT.

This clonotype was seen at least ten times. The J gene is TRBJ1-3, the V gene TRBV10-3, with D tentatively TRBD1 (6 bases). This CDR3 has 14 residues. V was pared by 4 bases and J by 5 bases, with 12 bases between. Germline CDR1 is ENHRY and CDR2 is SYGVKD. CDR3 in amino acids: CAISAGGDRNTIYF. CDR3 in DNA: TGTGCCATCAGTGCGGGAGGGGACAGAAACACCATATATTTT.

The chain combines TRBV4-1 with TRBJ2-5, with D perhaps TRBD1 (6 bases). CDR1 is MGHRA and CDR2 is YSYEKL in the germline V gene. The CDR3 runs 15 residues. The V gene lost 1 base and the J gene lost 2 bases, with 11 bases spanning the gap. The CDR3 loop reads CASSQGGQSQETQYF. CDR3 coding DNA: TGCGCCAGCAGCCAAGGAGGACAGAGTCAAGAGACCCAGTACTTC.

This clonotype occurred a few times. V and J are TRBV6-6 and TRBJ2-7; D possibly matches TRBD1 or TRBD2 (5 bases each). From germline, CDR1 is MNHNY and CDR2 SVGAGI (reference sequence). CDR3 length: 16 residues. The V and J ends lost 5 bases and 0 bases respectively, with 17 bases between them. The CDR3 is CASSAPSGTGSYEQYF. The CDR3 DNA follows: TGTGCCAGCAGTGCACCATCCGGGACGGGCTCCTACGAGCAGTACTTC.

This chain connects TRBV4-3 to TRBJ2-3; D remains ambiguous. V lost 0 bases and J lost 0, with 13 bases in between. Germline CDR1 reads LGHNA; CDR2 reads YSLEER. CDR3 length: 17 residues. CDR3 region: CASSQEARAPSTDTQYF. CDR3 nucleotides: TGCGCCAGCAGCCAAGAGGCCCGGGCCCCTAGCACAGATACGCAGTATTTT.

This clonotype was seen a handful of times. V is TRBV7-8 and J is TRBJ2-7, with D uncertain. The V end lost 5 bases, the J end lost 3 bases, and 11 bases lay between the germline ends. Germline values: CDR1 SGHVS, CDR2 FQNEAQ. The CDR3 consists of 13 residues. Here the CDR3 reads CASSPGRLYEQYF. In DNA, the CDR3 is TGTGCCAGCAGCCCCGGACGTCTCTACGAGCAGTACTTC.

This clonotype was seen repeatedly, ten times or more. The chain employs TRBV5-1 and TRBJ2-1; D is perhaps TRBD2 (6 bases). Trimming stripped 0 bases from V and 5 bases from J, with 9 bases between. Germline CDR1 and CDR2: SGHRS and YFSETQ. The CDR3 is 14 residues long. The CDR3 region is CASSLGSGNNEQFF. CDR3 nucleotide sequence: TGCGCCAGCAGCTTGGGTAGCGGCAACAATGAGCAGTTCTTC. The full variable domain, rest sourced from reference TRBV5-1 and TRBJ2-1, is KAGVTQTPRYLIKTRGQQVTLSCSPISGHRSVSWYQQTPGQGLQFLFEYFSETQRNKGNFPGRFSGRQFSNSRSEMNVSTLELGDSALYLCASSLGSGNNEQFFGPGTRLTVL.

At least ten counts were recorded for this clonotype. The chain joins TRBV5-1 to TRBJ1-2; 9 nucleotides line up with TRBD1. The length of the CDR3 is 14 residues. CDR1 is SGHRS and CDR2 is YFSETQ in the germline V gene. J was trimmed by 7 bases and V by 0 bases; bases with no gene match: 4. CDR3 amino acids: CASSLEGQGTGYTF. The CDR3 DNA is TGCGCCAGCAGCTTGGAAGGACAGGGGACTGGCTACACCTTC.

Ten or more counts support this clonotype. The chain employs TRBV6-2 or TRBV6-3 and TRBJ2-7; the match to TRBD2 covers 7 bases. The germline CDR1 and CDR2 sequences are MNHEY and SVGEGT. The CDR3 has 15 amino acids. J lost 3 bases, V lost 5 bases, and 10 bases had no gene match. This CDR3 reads CASSRSGWSIYEQYF. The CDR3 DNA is TGTGCCAGCAGTCGTAGCGGGTGGAGCATCTACGAGCAGTACTTC.

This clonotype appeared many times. CDR3 sequence (DNA): TGTGCCAGCAGCGAGGGGATGCCCGGGGAGCTGTTTTTT. This sequence encodes CASSEGMPGELFF. The chain recombines TRBV9 with TRBJ2-2; possible D gene TRBD1, 5 bases. The CDR3 loop spans 13 amino acids. V gave up 3 bases and J gave up 6 bases, with 9 bases separating them. CDR1 and CDR2 (germline): SGDLS, YYNGEE. The variable domain in full, with the rest retrieved from reference TRBV9 and TRBJ2-2, is DSGVTQTPKHLITATGQRVTLRCSPRSGDLSVYWYQQSLDQGLQFLIQYYNGEERAKGNILERFSAQQFPDLHSELNLSSLELGDSALYFCASSEGMPGELFFGEGSRLTVL.

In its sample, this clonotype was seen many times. The CDR3 loop reads CASSPVGLAYEQYF. CDR3 coding DNA: TGTGCCAGCAGTCCCGTTGGACTAGCCTACGAGCAGTACTTC. The J gene is TRBJ2-7, the V gene TRBV6-5, with TRBD2 matching 7 bases. This CDR3 is built from 14 residues. Germline CDR1 reads MNHEY; CDR2 reads SVGAGI. Trimming at V came to 5 bases and at J to 2 bases, leaving 6 bases not matched to a gene.

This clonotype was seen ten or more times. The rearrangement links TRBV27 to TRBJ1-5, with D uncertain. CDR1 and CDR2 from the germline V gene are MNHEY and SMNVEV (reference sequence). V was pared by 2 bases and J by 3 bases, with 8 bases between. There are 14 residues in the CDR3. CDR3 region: CASSLIGPNQPQHF. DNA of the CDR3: TGTGCCAGCAGTTTAATAGGTCCCAATCAGCCCCAGCATTTT.

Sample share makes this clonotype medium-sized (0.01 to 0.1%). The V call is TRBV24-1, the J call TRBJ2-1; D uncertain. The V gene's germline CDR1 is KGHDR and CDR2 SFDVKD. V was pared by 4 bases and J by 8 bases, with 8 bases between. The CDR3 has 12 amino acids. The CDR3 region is CATSDPVHEQFF. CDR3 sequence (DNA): TGTGCCACCAGTGACCCTGTCCATGAGCAGTTCTTC.

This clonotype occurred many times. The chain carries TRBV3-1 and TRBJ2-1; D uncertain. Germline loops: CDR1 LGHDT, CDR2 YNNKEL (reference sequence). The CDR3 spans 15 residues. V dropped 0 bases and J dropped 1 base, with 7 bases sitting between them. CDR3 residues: CASSQDSGSYNEQFF. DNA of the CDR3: TGTGCCAGCAGCCAAGATTCTGGGTCCTACAATGAGCAGTTCTTC.

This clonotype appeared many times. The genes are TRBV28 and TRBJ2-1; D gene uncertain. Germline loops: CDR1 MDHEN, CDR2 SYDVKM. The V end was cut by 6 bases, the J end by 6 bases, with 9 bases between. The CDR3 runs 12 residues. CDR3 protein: CASRGSGNEQFF. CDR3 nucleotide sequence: TGTGCCAGCAGGGGTTCAGGCAATGAGCAGTTCTTC.

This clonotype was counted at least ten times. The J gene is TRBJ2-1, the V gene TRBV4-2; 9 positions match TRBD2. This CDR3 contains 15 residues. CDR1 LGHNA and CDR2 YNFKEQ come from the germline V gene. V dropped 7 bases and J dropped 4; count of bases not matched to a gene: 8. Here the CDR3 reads CASILSGGLYNEQFF. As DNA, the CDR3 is TGTGCCAGCATCCTTAGCGGGGGCCTTTACAATGAGCAGTTCTTC.

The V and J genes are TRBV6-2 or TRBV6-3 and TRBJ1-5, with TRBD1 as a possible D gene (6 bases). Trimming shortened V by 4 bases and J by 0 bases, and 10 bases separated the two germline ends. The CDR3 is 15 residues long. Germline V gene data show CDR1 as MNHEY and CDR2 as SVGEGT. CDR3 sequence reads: CASSSTGHSNQPQHF. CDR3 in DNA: TGTGCCAGCAGTTCGACAGGTCATAGCAATCAGCCCCAGCATTTT.

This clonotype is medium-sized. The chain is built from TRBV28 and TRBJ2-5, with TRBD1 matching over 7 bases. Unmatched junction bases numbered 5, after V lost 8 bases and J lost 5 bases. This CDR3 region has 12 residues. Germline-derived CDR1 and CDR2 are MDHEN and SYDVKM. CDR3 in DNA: TGTGCCAGCGAGGGGGCCGTGGAGACCCAGTACTTC. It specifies CASEGAVETQYF.

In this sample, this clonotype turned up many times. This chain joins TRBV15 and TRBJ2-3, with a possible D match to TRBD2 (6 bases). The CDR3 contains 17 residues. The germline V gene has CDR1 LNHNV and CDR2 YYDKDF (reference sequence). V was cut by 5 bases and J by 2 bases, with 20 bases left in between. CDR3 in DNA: TGTGCCACCAGCGGGGGTTCGACTAGTCGGGCCACAGATACGCAGTATTTT. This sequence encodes CATSGGSTSRATDTQYF.

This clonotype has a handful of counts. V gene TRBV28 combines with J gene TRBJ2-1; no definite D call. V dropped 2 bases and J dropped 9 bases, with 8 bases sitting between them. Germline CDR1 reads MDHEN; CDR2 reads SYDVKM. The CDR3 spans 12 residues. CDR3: CASSLVLREQFF. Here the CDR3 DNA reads TGTGCCAGCAGTTTAGTACTCCGTGAGCAGTTCTTC.

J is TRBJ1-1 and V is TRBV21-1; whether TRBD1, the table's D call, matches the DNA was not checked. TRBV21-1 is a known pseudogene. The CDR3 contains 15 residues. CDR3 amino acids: CASDYPTGEKTEAFF. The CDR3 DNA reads TGTGCCAGCGACTACCCGACAGGGGAGAAGACTGAAGCTTTCTTT.

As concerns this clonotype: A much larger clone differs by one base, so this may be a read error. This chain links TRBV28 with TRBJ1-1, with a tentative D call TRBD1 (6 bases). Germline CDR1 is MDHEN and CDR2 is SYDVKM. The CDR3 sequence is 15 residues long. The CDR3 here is CASSIAGHPNTEASF. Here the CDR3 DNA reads TGTGCCAGCAGTATAGCGGGACACCCGAACACTGAAGCTTCCTTT.

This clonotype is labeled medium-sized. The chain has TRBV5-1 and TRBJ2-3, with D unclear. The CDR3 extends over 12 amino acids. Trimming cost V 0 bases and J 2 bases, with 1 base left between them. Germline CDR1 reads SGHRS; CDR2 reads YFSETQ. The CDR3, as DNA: TGCGCCAGCAGCTTGGACACAGATACGCAGTATTTT. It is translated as CASSLDTDTQYF.

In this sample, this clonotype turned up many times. CDR3: CASSQGWGGSTDTQYF. The CDR3 DNA sequence: TGTGCCAGCAGCCAAGGGTGGGGCGGCTCCACAGATACGCAGTATTTT. This chain links TRBV3-1 with TRBJ2-3; tentative D call: TRBD1 (5 bases). The V and J ends lost 1 base and 2 bases respectively, with 13 bases between them. This CDR3 contains 16 residues. Per germline, CDR1 LGHDT and CDR2 YNNKEL (reference sequence).

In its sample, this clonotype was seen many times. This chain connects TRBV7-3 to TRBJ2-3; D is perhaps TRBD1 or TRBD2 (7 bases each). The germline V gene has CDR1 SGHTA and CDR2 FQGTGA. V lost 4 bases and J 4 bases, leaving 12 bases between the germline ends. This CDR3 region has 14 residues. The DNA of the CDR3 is TGTGCCAGCAGCTCCAGGGGGGGATCAGATACGCAGTATTTT. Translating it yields CASSSRGGSDTQYF.

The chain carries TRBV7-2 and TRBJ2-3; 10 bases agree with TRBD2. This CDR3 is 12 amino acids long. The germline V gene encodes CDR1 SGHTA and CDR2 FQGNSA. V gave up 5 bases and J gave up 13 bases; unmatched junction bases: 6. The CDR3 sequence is CASSPKREGEYF. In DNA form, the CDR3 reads TGTGCCAGCAGCCCAAAGCGGGAGGGGGAGTATTTT.

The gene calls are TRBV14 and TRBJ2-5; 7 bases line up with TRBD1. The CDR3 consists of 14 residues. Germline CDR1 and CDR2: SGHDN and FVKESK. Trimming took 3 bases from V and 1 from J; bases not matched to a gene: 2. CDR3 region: CASSQNRGQETQYF. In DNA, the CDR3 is TGTGCCAGCAGCCAGAACAGGGGCCAAGAGACCCAGTACTTC. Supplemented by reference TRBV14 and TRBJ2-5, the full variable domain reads EAGVTQFPSHSVIEKGQTVTLRCDPISGHDNLYWYRRVMGKEIKFLLHFVKESKQDESGMPNNRFLAERTGGTYSTLKVQPAELEDSGVYFCASSQNRGQETQYFGPGTRLLVL.